The next 27 T cell receptor beta chains were all read from a single sample in a study of T cell changes during pregnancy in multiple sclerosis. Generated by immunoSEQ multiplex PCR, the TCRdb table keeps only in-frame clones and is missing some. Of nearly 60,000 clones detected, 91% appear once; the ten largest clones hold just under 0.5%. This specimen consisted of CD4+ T cells from peripheral blood mononuclear cells, obtained after pregnancy. Source of these receptors: a female donor in good health, enrolled as a control in a pregnancy study.

The chain links TRBV13 to TRBJ1-1; D ambiguous. The germline CDR1 and CDR2 sequences are PRHDT and FYEKMQ (reference sequence). Trimming pared 1 base from V and 4 bases from J, leaving 13 bases between. There are 15 residues in the CDR3. The CDR3 protein is CASSLEGRTGTEAFF. The CDR3 coding sequence is TGTGCCAGCAGCTTAGAGGGAAGGACTGGCACTGAAGCTTTCTTT.

The V gene is TRBV5-1, the J gene TRBJ2-1; TRBD2 aligns across 14 bases. The ends lost 3 bases at V and 10 bases at J; junction bases unmatched: 6. The CDR3 runs to 15 residues. Looked up from germline, CDR1 is SGHRS and CDR2 is YFSETQ. CDR3 sequence: CASSSGLAGDKEQFF. CDR3 DNA: TGCGCCAGCAGCTCGGGACTAGCGGGGGATAAAGAGCAGTTCTTC.

The chain recombines TRBV7-3 with TRBJ2-1; 9 bases align to TRBD1. The CDR3 has 15 residues. CDR1 SGHTA and CDR2 FQGTGA come from the germline V gene. J was trimmed by 6 bases and V by 4 bases; bases with no gene match: 7. The CDR3 region is CASSSTGTGSNEQFF. Written as DNA, the CDR3 is TGTGCCAGCAGCTCCACCGGGACAGGGAGCAATGAGCAGTTCTTC.

The CDR3 coding sequence is TGTGCCTGGATAAACTCTGGAAACACCATATATTTT. Protein: CAWINSGNTIYF. The chain has TRBV30 and TRBJ1-3; D is undetermined. This CDR3 is built from 12 residues. Germline V gene lookup returns CDR1 GTSNPN and CDR2 SVGIG (reference sequence). V was cut by 4 bases and J by 0 bases, with 4 bases left in between.

The chain employs TRBV12-5 and TRBJ2-3, with 8 positions matching TRBD2. Germline assignment: CDR1 LGHNT and CDR2 FRNRAP. V shed 9 bases, J shed 5 bases, and the junction held 10 bases outside the gene matches. This CDR3 spans 14 amino acids. The CDR3 nucleotides are TGTGCTAGCCGCGGGGGGTCCAGGGGAGATACGCAGTATTTT. Encoded protein: CASRGGSRGDTQYF.

The rearrangement links TRBV5-5 to TRBJ1-3; D remains unclear. Trimming took 7 bases from V and 7 from J, leaving 12 bases between them. This CDR3 has 12 amino acids. Germline CDR1 and CDR2: SGHKS and YYEKEE (reference sequence). The CDR3 DNA follows: TGTGCCAGCGGCCCAGAAGTTAACACCATATATTTT. Protein product: CASGPEVNTIYF.

The chain uses TRBV4-3 and TRBJ1-5, with no clear D. With 3 bases removed from V and 6 bases from J, the gap between germline ends came to 18 bases. The CDR3 length is 16 residues. Germline CDR1 reads LGHNA; CDR2 reads YSLEER. CDR3 loop: CASSQYTVPAGQPQHF. Written as DNA, the CDR3 is TGCGCCAGCAGCCAGTATACAGTGCCTGCTGGTCAGCCCCAGCATTTT.

This chain links TRBV2 with TRBJ1-6; 7 bases fit TRBD1. The CDR3 spans 13 residues. With 6 bases clipped from V and 8 bases from J, the junction kept 4 bases outside the gene matches. Germline CDR1 and CDR2: SNHLY and FYNNEI. CDR3 in DNA: TGTGCCAGCAGCCAAGACAGGGATTCACCCCTCCACTTT. Protein: CASSQDRDSPLHF.

This clone is a singleton in its sample. The V gene is TRBV11-2, the J gene TRBJ1-2; TRBD1 matches at 7 bases. CDR3 size: 16 residues. Germline V gene lookup returns CDR1 SGHAT and CDR2 FQNNGV. The ends lost 5 bases at V and 4 bases at J; junction bases unmatched: 13. CDR3 residues: CASSPYNRGRLYGYTF. The CDR3, as DNA: TGTGCCAGCAGCCCCTACAACAGGGGACGCCTCTATGGCTACACCTTC.

The J gene is TRBJ1-1, the V gene TRBV4-2; TRBD1 might be the D (5 bases). This CDR3 is built from 16 residues. Germline V CDR1 and CDR2: LGHNA, YNFKEQ. V lost 1 base and J lost 1, with 13 bases in between. In DNA form, the CDR3 reads TGTGCCAGCAGCCAAGGGGGCGCGTTGGCGAACACTGAAGCTTTCTTT. It codes for CASSQGGALANTEAFF.

The V gene is TRBV18, the J gene TRBJ1-3, with TRBD1 matching over 7 bases. The germline V gene encodes CDR1 KGHSH and CDR2 LQKENI. With V trimmed by 2 bases and J by 2 bases, 6 bases remained unmatched. This CDR3 is built from 16 residues. The CDR3 nucleotides read TGTGCCAGCTCACCAGGGACAGCCGGCACTGGAAACACCATATATTTT. Residues: CASSPGTAGTGNTIYF. Using reference TRBV18 and TRBJ1-3 for the parts outside the CDR3, the full variable domain is NAGVMQNPRHLVRRRGQEARLRCSPMKGHSHVYWYRQLPEEGLKFMVYLQKENIIDESGMPKERFSAEFPKEGPSILRIQQVVRGDSAAYFCASSPGTAGTGNTIYFGEGSWLTVV.

V is TRBV11-2 and J is TRBJ2-1, with TRBD2 matching 9 bases. V was pared by 1 base and J by 4 bases, with 5 bases of the junction left unmatched. This CDR3 has 16 amino acids. Per the germline V gene, CDR1 is SGHAT and CDR2 is FQNNGV. The DNA for the CDR3 is TGTGCCAGCAGCTTAGTTGGAGCGGGGGGATACAATGAGCAGTTCTTC. It specifies CASSLVGAGGYNEQFF.

The chain uses TRBV4-1 and TRBJ2-3; D perhaps matches TRBD2 (6 bases). CDR3 size: 17 residues. The V gene lost 0 bases and the J gene lost 1 base, with 14 bases spanning the gap. CDR1 and CDR2 from the germline V gene are MGHRA and YSYEKL. The CDR3 loop is CASSQEGWGDGTDTQYF. The CDR3 DNA reads TGCGCCAGCAGCCAAGAAGGTTGGGGGGACGGCACAGATACGCAGTATTTT.

The rearrangement uses TRBV5-1 and TRBJ2-3; 8 bases are shared with TRBD1. This CDR3 has 16 amino acids. J gave up 2 bases and V 4 bases, and 9 bases lay outside the gene matches. Germline CDR1 and CDR2: SGHRS and YFSETQ. CDR3 region: CASSAGTGEFTDTQYF. The CDR3 DNA is TGCGCCAGCAGCGCCGGGACAGGAGAGTTCACAGATACGCAGTATTTT.

This clone was picked up one time. The junction departs from the called germline gene at one end, perhaps through a read error. The CDR3 sequence is CASSVDRGPSEAFF. Written as DNA, the CDR3 is TGTGCCAGCAGCGTAGACAGGGGGCCGTCTGAAGCTTTCTTT. The chain joins TRBV11-2 to TRBJ1-1; 10 bases are a match to TRBD1. The CDR3 loop spans 14 amino acids. Germline CDR1 SGHAT, CDR2 FQNNGV.

The V and J genes are TRBV4-3 and TRBJ1-2, with D possibly TRBD1 on 6 matching bases. The V gene lost 2 bases and the J gene lost 0 bases, with 10 bases spanning the gap. The CDR3 spans 15 residues. Germline values: CDR1 LGHNA, CDR2 YSLEER. CDR3 residues: CASSQKDRANYGYTF. The CDR3 bases are TGCGCCAGCAGCCAAAAGGACAGAGCTAACTATGGCTACACCTTC.

This clone was recorded only once. The chain carries TRBV5-1 and TRBJ2-5, with 8 bases matching TRBD2. V gave up 2 bases and J gave up 1 base; unmatched junction bases: 7. Germline V CDR1 and CDR2: SGHRS, YFSETQ. The CDR3 sequence is 16 residues long. CDR3 nucleotide sequence: TGCGCCAGCAGCTTCGGAGTAGCGGGGACCCAAGAGACCCAGTACTTC. This encodes CASSFGVAGTQETQYF. Full variable domain (remainder filled in from reference TRBV5-1 and TRBJ2-5): KAGVTQTPRYLIKTRGQQVTLSCSPISGHRSVSWYQQTPGQGLQFLFEYFSETQRNKGNFPGRFSGRQFSNSRSEMNVSTLELGDSALYLCASSFGVAGTQETQYFGPGTRLLVL.

The chain has TRBV7-2 and TRBJ2-1; 7 positions match TRBD1. With V trimmed by 0 bases and J by 4 bases, 3 bases remained unmatched. CDR1 is SGHTA, CDR2 FQGNSA, per germline. CDR3 size: 15 residues. The CDR3 loop is CASSLAQGQYNEQFF. The CDR3 DNA reads as TGTGCCAGCAGCTTAGCACAGGGGCAATACAATGAGCAGTTCTTC.

The genes are TRBV7-3 and TRBJ1-1; 8 positions agree with TRBD1. Looked up from germline, CDR1 is SGHTA and CDR2 is FQGTGA. CDR3 length equals 14 residues. The J segment lost 2 bases and the V segment lost 5 bases, leaving 4 bases of the junction unmatched. The CDR3 nucleotides read TGTGCCAGCAGCATAGACAGGGGCAACACTGAAGCTTTCTTT. Amino acid sequence: CASSIDRGNTEAFF.

The chain uses TRBV5-1 and TRBJ2-7; 8 bases line up with TRBD1. The trim removed 0 bases at V and 5 bases at J, leaving 4 bases unmatched. Germline V lookup: CDR1 SGHRS, CDR2 YFSETQ. This CDR3 contains 14 residues. CDR3 DNA sequence: TGCGCCAGCAGCTTGGGACAGGGGATGAACGAGCAGTACTTC. This sequence encodes CASSLGQGMNEQYF.

This clone was picked up one time. The genes are TRBV5-1 and TRBJ2-3; the match to TRBD1 covers 10 bases. The germline V gene encodes CDR1 SGHRS and CDR2 YFSETQ. V lost 3 bases to trimming and J lost 4 bases; unmatched junction nucleotides: 8. The CDR3 extends over 16 amino acids. The CDR3, as DNA: TGCGCCAGCAGCTCAGCCGGACAGGGGGAGGCAGATACGCAGTATTTT. Translating gives CASSSAGQGEADTQYF.

V and J are TRBV6-5 and TRBJ1-3; D remains unclear. The CDR3 spans 11 residues. Germline values: CDR1 MNHEY, CDR2 SVGAGI. V lost 8 bases and J lost 7, with 9 bases in between. The CDR3 nucleotides are TGTGCCAGCGGAGGGCGGAACACCATATATTTT. It translates to CASGGRNTIYF.

J is TRBJ2-5 and V is TRBV6-1; 8 bases map to TRBD1. In germline, CDR1 is MNHNS, CDR2 SASEGT. V lost 0 bases, J lost 2 bases, and 5 bases stayed unmatched. The CDR3 totals 16 residues. DNA for the CDR3: TGTGCCAGCAGTGAAGCGGGCAGGGGGCTTCAAGAGACCCAGTACTTC. It encodes CASSEAGRGLQETQYF.

CDR3 sequence (DNA): TGTGCCAGCAGTTACGGTCCCAAAAACACTAACTATGGCTACACCTTC. It specifies CASSYGPKNTNYGYTF. This rearrangement joins TRBV6-5 to TRBJ1-2, with no clear D. This CDR3 region has 16 residues. The germline V gene has CDR1 MNHEY and CDR2 SVGAGI. The germline V and J ends were trimmed by 2 bases and 0 bases, with 13 bases remaining between them.

On this clone: One junction end disagrees with the germline gene, perhaps due to a read error. The same CDR3 is also encoded by other DNA sequences in this sample. V gene TRBV4-3 combines with J gene TRBJ1-2, with TRBD1 as a possible D gene (6 bases). Germline lookup yields CDR1 LGHNA and CDR2 YSLEER. The CDR3 runs to 15 residues. CDR3 nucleotide sequence: TGCGCCAGCAGCCAGGACAGACCAGCTAACTATGGCTACACTTTC. Its protein is CASSQDRPANYGYTF.

CDR3 residues: CASSEAGTGQYGYTF. The CDR3 nucleotides read TGTGCCAGCAGTGAAGCAGGGACAGGGCAATATGGCTACACCTTC. The chain is built from TRBV2 and TRBJ1-2, with 9 bases matching TRBD1. The CDR3 length is 15 residues. Germline loops: CDR1 SNHLY, CDR2 FYNNEI. Germline trimming cut 0 bases from V and 5 bases from J; bases unmatched to any gene: 4.

This sequence joins TRBV9 and TRBJ2-1; D call uncertain. The V end was cut by 4 bases, the J end by 7 bases, with 15 bases between. CDR1 and CDR2 (germline): SGDLS, YYNGEE. There are 14 residues in the CDR3. DNA of the CDR3: TGTGCCAGCAGCTCCCAACCCTCTAGGAATGAGCAGTTCTTC. Its protein is CASSSQPSRNEQFF.